What follows are 24 T cell receptor beta chains derived from one specimen sequenced in a study of T-cell reconstitution after alpha-beta-depleted transplantation in children. A TCRbeta library incorporating unique molecular identifiers was prepared. MiXCR, applied by TCRdb to the PCR reads, yields one record per CDR3 protein. The profile shows fewer than 200,000 distinct CDR3 sequences, approximately 7% of them singletons. The material sequenced was PBMCs from the stem cell graft donor, taken from the stem cell graft. Every receptor here comes from a human donor who donated a stem cell graft to a child with Wiskott-Aldrich syndrome.

This clonotype was detected many times. The chain is built from TRBV11-2 and TRBJ2-3; D is unclear. V lost 0 bases and J lost 3, with 13 bases in between. CDR3 size: 16 residues. The germline CDR1 and CDR2 sequences are SGHAT and FQNNGV. The DNA of the CDR3 is TGTGCCAGCAGCTTAGATCTGGGATTTATAACAGATACGCAGTATTTT. This sequence encodes CASSLDLGFITDTQYF.

This clonotype was seen ten or more times. V is TRBV20-1 and J is TRBJ2-7; 7 bases fit TRBD2. The CDR3 is 13 amino acids. CDR1 is DFQATT and CDR2 is SNEGSKA in the germline V gene (reference sequence). V shed 5 bases, J shed 0 bases, and the junction held 4 bases outside the gene matches. As DNA, the CDR3 is TGCAGTGCTCGGACTAGGAGCTCCTACGAGCAGTACTTC. Protein sequence: CSARTRSSYEQYF.

There are many counts of this clonotype. V and J are TRBV29-1 and TRBJ2-7; a weak D match, TRBD1 (6 bases). V lost 6 bases, J lost 3 bases, and 18 bases lay in between. CDR3 length equals 14 residues. CDR1 and CDR2 from the germline V gene are SQVTM and ANQGSEA. The CDR3, as DNA: TGCAGCGTGGAGGACCCTACAGGGAACTACGAGCAGTACTTC. Amino acids: CSVEDPTGNYEQYF.

This clonotype was counted many times. The V call is TRBV20-1, the J call TRBJ1-4; TRBD1 matches at 10 bases. The germline V gene has CDR1 DFQATT and CDR2 SNEGSKA (reference sequence). Trimming cost V 6 bases and J 10 bases; bases outside gene matches: 11. The CDR3 has 14 residues. DNA of the CDR3: TGCAGTGCCACGACAGGGGGCTCGGGGGGAAAACTGTTTTTT. Its translation is CSATTGGSGGKLFF.

This clonotype was detected ten times or more. The V call is TRBV12-3 or TRBV12-4, the J call TRBJ2-1, with a weak D call TRBD2 (6 bases). CDR3 length: 15 amino acids. The V gene lost 5 bases and the J gene lost 4 bases, with 15 bases spanning the gap. CDR3 nucleotides: TGTGCCAGCAGTCCCCCGGGACTTTCATACAATGAGCAGTTCTTC. It specifies CASSPPGLSYNEQFF.

This clonotype was detected many times. The chain recombines TRBV13 with TRBJ2-1; D call uncertain. The germline V and J ends were trimmed by 3 bases and 10 bases, with 10 bases remaining between them. Germline values: CDR1 PRHDT, CDR2 FYEKMQ (reference sequence). The CDR3 is 12 amino acids. CDR3 sequence: CASSFGPKEQFF. CDR3 DNA: TGTGCCAGCAGCTTCGGACCCAAGGAGCAGTTCTTC.

This clonotype appeared many times. V and J are TRBV24-1 and TRBJ2-1, with D tentatively TRBD2 (7 bases). V lost 4 bases to trimming and J lost 0 bases, with 12 bases between them. This CDR3 has 16 residues. CDR1 is KGHDR, CDR2 SFDVKD, per germline. CDR3 sequence: CATSDPGEGSYNEQFF. CDR3 DNA sequence: TGTGCCACCAGTGACCCAGGGGAGGGCTCCTACAATGAGCAGTTCTTC.

This clonotype was counted at least ten times. J is TRBJ2-7 and V is TRBV11-2; D is unresolved. From germline, CDR1 is SGHAT and CDR2 FQNNGV. The V and J ends lost 3 bases and 6 bases respectively, with 18 bases between them. This CDR3 spans 15 amino acids. In DNA form, the CDR3 reads TGTGCCAGCAGCTTCGGTCCTCAATCGAGGTCCGAGCAGTACTTC. It encodes CASSFGPQSRSEQYF. Based on the CDR3 plus reference TRBV11-2 and TRBJ2-7, the full variable domain is EAGVAQSPRYKIIEKRQSVAFWCNPISGHATLYWYQQILGQGPKLLIQFQNNGVVDDSQLPKDRFSAERLKGVDSTLKIQPAKLEDSAVYLCASSFGPQSRSEQYFGPGTRLTVT.

This clonotype was seen a few times. V and J are TRBV10-2 and TRBJ2-2; the D gene is possibly TRBD2 (6 bases). The V gene's germline CDR1 is WSHSY and CDR2 SAAADI. The V and J ends lost 8 bases and 1 base respectively, with 11 bases between them. CDR3 length: 14 amino acids. CDR3 amino acids: CASRGTENTGELFF. CDR3 nucleotides: TGCGCCAGCCGGGGGACCGAGAACACCGGGGAGCTGTTTTTT.

This clonotype has a handful of counts. V is TRBV10-3 and J is TRBJ2-7, with 10 positions matching TRBD1. Germline-derived CDR1 and CDR2 are ENHRY and SYGVKD. V was pared by 9 bases and J by 2 bases, with 13 bases of the junction left unmatched. The CDR3 spans 16 residues. The CDR3 loop is CAISSTGGASTYEQYF. The CDR3, as DNA: TGTGCCATTTCTTCGACAGGGGGCGCGTCAACCTACGAGCAGTACTTC.

This clonotype was detected only a few times. The rearrangement uses TRBV12-3 or TRBV12-4 and TRBJ2-2; D unresolved. The CDR3 extends over 14 amino acids. Trimming left V 3 bases short and J 0 bases short, with 5 bases between. DNA for the CDR3: TGTGCCAGCAGTTTTTTTCCGAACACCGGGGAGCTGTTTTTT. Amino acid sequence: CASSFFPNTGELFF.

This clonotype was detected ten times or more. The rearrangement uses TRBV9 and TRBJ2-5; 10 bases are a match to TRBD2. Germline CDR1 and CDR2: SGDLS and YYNGEE. The CDR3 has 16 residues. V was clipped by 0 bases and J by 3 bases; unmatched bases: 5. In DNA form, the CDR3 reads TGTGCCAGCAGCGTAGGTCCTAGCGGGAGTAAAGAGACCCAGTACTTC. It encodes CASSVGPSGSKETQYF. Filled out from reference TRBV9 and TRBJ2-5, the complete variable domain reads DSGVTQTPKHLITATGQRVTLRCSPRSGDLSVYWYQQSLDQGLQFLIQYYNGEERAKGNILERFSAQQFPDLHSELNLSSLELGDSALYFCASSVGPSGSKETQYFGPGTRLLVL.

This clonotype has only a few counts. J is TRBJ2-3 and V is TRBV20-1; 13 bases agree with TRBD2. This CDR3 has 16 residues. The V gene's germline CDR1 is DFQATT and CDR2 SNEGSKA (reference sequence). Trimming cost V 6 bases and J 5 bases; bases outside gene matches: 11. The CDR3 nucleotides read TGCAGTGCAAAAGGACTAGCGGGAGTGGTAGGAGATACGCAGTATTTT. The encoded protein is CSAKGLAGVVGDTQYF.

The genes are TRBV11-2 and TRBJ1-1; TRBD1 aligns across 7 bases. The germline V gene has CDR1 SGHAT and CDR2 FQNNGV. CDR3 size: 14 residues. Trimming removed 4 bases from V and 7 bases from J; junction bases left unmatched: 9. CDR3 nucleotide sequence: TGTGCCAGCAGCTCCGACAGGGTAAAGAGTGAAGCTTTCTTT. Amino acid sequence: CASSSDRVKSEAFF.

This clonotype was recorded many times. The chain uses TRBV4-3 and TRBJ1-5; D is ambiguous. This CDR3 comprises 14 residues. V was clipped by 1 base and J by 5 bases, with 9 bases between them. Per germline, CDR1 LGHNA and CDR2 YSLEER. CDR3: CASSQGLGDQPQHF. In nucleotides, the CDR3 is TGCGCCAGCAGCCAAGGACTTGGAGATCAGCCCCAGCATTTT.

Only one count was recorded for this clonotype. The chain is built from TRBV6-1 and TRBJ2-7; D gene unclear. V gave up 1 base and J gave up 2 bases, with 9 bases separating them. CDR1 is MNHNS and CDR2 is SASEGT in the germline V gene. The CDR3 totals 14 residues. The CDR3 is CASSEGQRPYEQYF. The CDR3 region has the DNA TGTGCCAGCAGTGAAGGGCAGAGACCCTACGAGCAGTACTTC.

The V and J genes are TRBV7-2 and TRBJ2-3; TRBD2 might be the D (6 bases). Trimming pared 7 bases from V and 14 bases from J, leaving 16 bases between. This CDR3 has 11 amino acids. Germline-derived CDR1 and CDR2 are SGHTA and FQGNSA. The chain's CDR3 is CASTTGTPWYF. The DNA for the CDR3 is TGTGCCAGCACCACCGGGACTCCCTGGTATTTT.

This clonotype was detected many times. The chain combines TRBV20-1 with TRBJ1-2, with D uncertain. Germline-derived CDR1 and CDR2 are DFQATT and SNEGSKA (reference sequence). The CDR3 sequence is 14 residues long. V shed 1 base and J shed 5 bases, with 14 bases lying between them. The CDR3 loop reads CSARGADSTYGYTF. CDR3 nucleotides: TGCAGTGCTAGAGGGGCAGATAGCACTTATGGCTACACCTTC.

This clonotype was picked up many times. This rearrangement joins TRBV4-3 to TRBJ2-7; D is unresolved. Trimming left V 1 base short and J 2 bases short, with 12 bases between. Germline V gene lookup returns CDR1 LGHNA and CDR2 YSLEER. The CDR3 runs to 15 residues. The CDR3 coding sequence is TGCGCCAGCAGCCAAGGTTATGGGCTAGCCTACGAGCAGTACTTC. It codes for CASSQGYGLAYEQYF.

At least ten counts were recorded for this clonotype. The V call is TRBV24-1, the J call TRBJ1-2; 7 nucleotides match TRBD1. The germline V gene encodes CDR1 KGHDR and CDR2 SFDVKD. J gave up 4 bases and V 6 bases, and 7 bases lay outside the gene matches. The CDR3 runs to 14 residues. The CDR3 DNA follows: TGTGCCACCAGTCCCAGGGGGGCCCCCTATGGCTACACCTTC. This gives the protein CATSPRGAPYGYTF.

This clonotype was counted ten times or more. The chain couples TRBV29-1 to TRBJ2-1; 8 bases match TRBD2. Per germline, CDR1 SQVTM and CDR2 ANQGSEA. V lost 4 bases to trimming and J lost 5 bases; unmatched junction nucleotides: 7. This CDR3 contains 14 residues. The CDR3 sequence is CSVVVSGKDNEQFF. DNA for the CDR3: TGCAGCGTTGTGGTTAGCGGGAAAGACAATGAGCAGTTCTTC.

V usage is TRBV23-1 and J usage is TRBJ2-5; D remains ambiguous. TRBV23-1 is known as an ORF, though its function is uncertain. With 10 bases removed from V and 3 bases from J, the gap between germline ends came to 3 bases. This CDR3 has 9 residues. CDR3 in amino acids: CANEETQYF. The CDR3 nucleotides are TGCGCCAACGAAGAGACCCAGTACTTC.

This clonotype was observed a handful of times. V is TRBV5-1 and J is TRBJ2-4; no firm D call. This CDR3 comprises 14 residues. Per the germline V gene, CDR1 is SGHRS and CDR2 is YFSETQ. Trimming took 0 bases from V and 0 from J, leaving 4 bases between them. In nucleotides, the CDR3 is TGCGCCAGCAGCTTGGAGGGAGCCAAAAACATTCAGTACTTC. Amino acids: CASSLEGAKNIQYF.

This clonotype came up many times. This chain links TRBV20-1 with TRBJ1-1; the match to TRBD1 covers 7 bases. Germline V gene sequence: CDR1 DFQATT, CDR2 SNEGSKA (reference sequence). This CDR3 is built from 11 residues. The V and J ends lost 4 bases and 7 bases, in that order; junction bases with no gene match: 3. The CDR3 spells CSATGTDEAFF. For the CDR3, the DNA is TGCAGTGCTACCGGGACAGATGAAGCTTTCTTT.